These 20 T cell receptor beta chains originate from one sample sequenced in a study of T cells in tumors after PD-1 blockade. TCRdb's table, derived via immunoSEQ multiplex PCR, lists solely in-frame clones and lacks some. The data contain about 8,200 clones, roughly 62% of them singletons. The time point: second of two post-therapy site-matched biopsies approximately 2 months apart. This specimen was tumor tissue, taken after anti-PD-1 treatment. These TCRs come from a human donor with basal cell carcinoma.

The chain carries TRBV10-3 and TRBJ2-5; D gene uncertain. Trimming removed 2 bases from V and 5 bases from J, with 12 bases in between. This CDR3 contains 14 residues. Germline-derived CDR1 and CDR2 are ENHRY and SYGVKD. In DNA form, the CDR3 reads TGTGCCATCAGTGAGAGATCCGCAGAGGAGACCCAGTACTTC. Protein: CAISERSAEETQYF.

V gene TRBV6-5 combines with J gene TRBJ1-1, with no clear D. Germline CDR1 and CDR2: MNHEY and SVGAGI. The CDR3 sequence is 12 residues long. V lost 6 bases to trimming and J lost 6 bases, with 11 bases between them. CDR3 amino acids: CASRHGKAEAFF. The CDR3 nucleotides are TGTGCCAGCAGACATGGGAAGGCTGAAGCTTTCTTT.

The rearrangement links TRBV27 to TRBJ1-2; possibly TRBD1 for D (5 bases). Germline values: CDR1 MNHEY, CDR2 SMNVEV (reference sequence). The CDR3 contains 12 residues. With 7 bases removed from V and 2 bases from J, the gap between germline ends came to 8 bases. CDR3 amino acids: CASKGENYGYTF. The CDR3 DNA reads as TGTGCCAGCAAAGGGGAGAACTATGGCTACACCTTC.

The CDR3 coding sequence is TGTGCCATCAGTGAGTCGGAGCGGGGGTATGAGCAGTTCTTC. It specifies CAISESERGYEQFF. The V and J genes are TRBV10-3 and TRBJ2-1; 8 nucleotides line up with TRBD2. Looked up from germline, CDR1 is ENHRY and CDR2 is SYGVKD. V lost 0 bases to trimming and J lost 8 bases; unmatched junction nucleotides: 3. The CDR3 is made up of 14 amino acids.

This clone is classed as medium-sized. The chain combines TRBV6-6 with TRBJ1-4; maybe TRBD1 (5 bases). The CDR3 runs to 14 residues. V shed 6 bases and J shed 5 bases, with 13 bases lying between them. Germline assignment: CDR1 MNHNY and CDR2 SVGAGI (reference sequence). The CDR3 DNA follows: TGTGCCAGCAGCCGGATGTCAGGGAATGAAAAACTGTTTTTT. Translated, it gives CASSRMSGNEKLFF.

The chain employs TRBV3-1 (or the pseudogene TRBV3-2) and TRBJ2-7; 8 bases fit TRBD1. Germline V gene lookup returns CDR1 LGHDT and CDR2 YNNKEL (reference sequence). The CDR3 has 14 residues. V dropped 4 bases and J dropped 2; count of bases not matched to a gene: 4. CDR3 sequence reads: CASSLAGQAYEQYF. The DNA for the CDR3 is TGTGCCAGCAGCCTCGCGGGACAGGCCTACGAGCAGTACTTC.

The chain uses TRBV13 and TRBJ1-3; 10 nucleotides line up with TRBD1. This CDR3 has 18 amino acids. Per the germline V gene, CDR1 is PRHDT and CDR2 is FYEKMQ (reference sequence). The V segment lost 5 bases and the J segment 0 bases; nucleotides outside the gene matches: 10. The chain's CDR3 is CASSGTGVDFVSGNTIYF. CDR3 nucleotide sequence: TGTGCCAGCAGCGGGACAGGGGTGGATTTCGTCTCTGGAAACACCATATATTTT.

Only a few counts were recorded for this clone. CDR3 sequence reads: CASSYRDNHEKLFF. Here the CDR3 DNA reads TGTGCCAGCAGCTACCGGGACAACCACGAAAAACTGTTTTTT. V is TRBV4-2 and J is TRBJ1-4, with D possibly matching TRBD1 (6 bases). Germline lookup yields CDR1 LGHNA and CDR2 YNFKEQ. The ends were cut back, 5 bases at V and 8 bases at J, with 15 bases in the middle. The CDR3 loop spans 14 amino acids.

The rearrangement joins TRBV9 to TRBJ2-3; perhaps TRBD1 as D (5 bases). V was clipped by 3 bases and J by 0 bases, with 14 bases between them. CDR3 size: 16 residues. The germline CDR1 and CDR2 sequences are SGDLS and YYNGEE. CDR3 loop: CASSAKQASSTDTQYF. The CDR3 coding sequence is TGTGCCAGCAGCGCGAAACAGGCTTCTAGCACAGATACGCAGTATTTT.

By proportion, this clone is medium-sized. This chain links TRBV19 with TRBJ1-2, with unresolved D. The V and J ends lost 6 bases and 10 bases respectively, with 12 bases between them. The CDR3 consists of 11 residues. Germline V CDR1 and CDR2: LNHDA, SQIVND (reference sequence). The CDR3 is CASRLITDYTF. The CDR3 coding sequence is TGTGCCAGTAGACTGATTACAGACTACACCTTC.

The V and J genes are TRBV18 and TRBJ1-5, with D hard to call. This CDR3 is built from 13 residues. Trimming took 2 bases from V and 5 from J, leaving 7 bases between them. Germline V gene lookup returns CDR1 KGHSH and CDR2 LQKENI. CDR3 nucleotide sequence: TGTGCCAGCTCACCAGAGGGCGATCAGCCCCAGCATTTT. Its translation: CASSPEGDQPQHF.

The rearrangement uses TRBV6-5 and TRBJ2-3, with D possibly TRBD1 on 6 matching bases. The germline gives CDR1 MNHEY, CDR2 SVGAGI. CDR3 length: 14 amino acids. Trimming stripped 0 bases from V and 6 bases from J, with 10 bases between. CDR3 sequence (DNA): TGTGCCAGCAGTTACTCGGGCAGGGGTGATACGCAGTATTTT. This encodes CASSYSGRGDTQYF.

The chain joins TRBV28 to TRBJ1-2, with TRBD1 matching over 8 bases. The CDR3 spans 18 residues. Unmatched junction bases numbered 17, after V lost 7 bases and J lost 1 base. The germline CDR1 and CDR2 sequences are MDHEN and SYDVKM. This chain's CDR3 is CASTTLGGQGLINYGYTF. As DNA, the CDR3 is TGTGCCAGCACCACTTTGGGAGGACAGGGCTTAATTAACTATGGCTACACCTTC.

This clone was counted a few times. Written as DNA, the CDR3 is TGTGCCATCAGTGAGTCTAGTAGCGGGCGACCTAGCACAGATACGCAGTATTTT. Translating it yields CAISESSSGRPSTDTQYF. The chain combines TRBV10-3 with TRBJ2-3; 7 bases agree with TRBD2. Germline CDR1 ENHRY, CDR2 SYGVKD. This CDR3 has 18 amino acids. Unmatched junction bases numbered 9, after V lost 0 bases and J lost 0 bases.

This chain links TRBV19 with TRBJ2-1, with 8 bases aligning to TRBD2. This CDR3 has 14 residues. Trimming cost V 5 bases and J 6 bases; bases outside gene matches: 6. Germline assignment: CDR1 LNHDA and CDR2 SQIVND (reference sequence). The CDR3 nucleotides read TGTGCCAGTAGTGCGGGGGGAGTAGGCAATGAGCAGTTCTTC. Translation: CASSAGGVGNEQFF.

This clone was seen a handful of times. V and J are TRBV5-5 and TRBJ2-1, with TRBD2 matching over 13 bases. The CDR3 has 16 residues. V was pared by 1 base and J by 9 bases, with 7 bases of the junction left unmatched. Germline CDR1 reads SGHKS; CDR2 reads YYEKEE (reference sequence). CDR3 coding DNA: TGTGCCAGCAGCTTGATGGGGACTAGCGGGGCCCTTGAGCAGTTCTTC. Translation: CASSLMGTSGALEQFF.

The chain combines TRBV6-2 or TRBV6-3 with TRBJ1-2, with D unresolved. The CDR3 has 14 residues. Germline-derived CDR1 and CDR2 are MNHEY and SVGEGT. V was trimmed by 5 bases and J by 4 bases, leaving 14 bases between them. The CDR3 DNA reads as TGTGCCAGCAGTGACCCGGGCGGCAGCTATGGCTACACCTTC. It encodes CASSDPGGSYGYTF.

The J gene is TRBJ2-7, the V gene TRBV23-1, with 7 bases matching TRBD1. TRBV23-1 counts as an open reading frame of uncertain function. This CDR3 comprises 15 residues. After removal of 8 bases from V and 2 bases from J, the junction contained 12 bases not matched to a gene. The CDR3 coding sequence is TGCGCCAGCTGGTACCCAACAGGGGCCCCCTACGAGCAGTACTTC. Protein: CASWYPTGAPYEQYF.

The chain links TRBV27 to TRBJ1-1; D is perhaps TRBD1 (6 bases). This CDR3 spans 13 amino acids. Germline V lookup: CDR1 MNHEY, CDR2 SMNVEV (reference sequence). Trimming pared 3 bases from V and 4 bases from J, leaving 9 bases between. The CDR3 sequence is CASSFQGTTEAFF. The DNA of the CDR3 is TGTGCCAGCAGTTTCCAGGGGACCACTGAAGCTTTCTTT.

J is TRBJ1-2 and V is TRBV19; TRBD1 agrees at 12 bases. The CDR3 totals 16 residues. V was clipped by 2 bases and J by 8 bases; unmatched bases: 9. CDR1 is LNHDA and CDR2 is SQIVND in the germline V gene (reference sequence). In nucleotides, the CDR3 is TGTGCCAGTAGTATACCCCCGGGACAGGGGGCGCAGGGCTACACCTTC. Translation gives CASSIPPGQGAQGYTF.